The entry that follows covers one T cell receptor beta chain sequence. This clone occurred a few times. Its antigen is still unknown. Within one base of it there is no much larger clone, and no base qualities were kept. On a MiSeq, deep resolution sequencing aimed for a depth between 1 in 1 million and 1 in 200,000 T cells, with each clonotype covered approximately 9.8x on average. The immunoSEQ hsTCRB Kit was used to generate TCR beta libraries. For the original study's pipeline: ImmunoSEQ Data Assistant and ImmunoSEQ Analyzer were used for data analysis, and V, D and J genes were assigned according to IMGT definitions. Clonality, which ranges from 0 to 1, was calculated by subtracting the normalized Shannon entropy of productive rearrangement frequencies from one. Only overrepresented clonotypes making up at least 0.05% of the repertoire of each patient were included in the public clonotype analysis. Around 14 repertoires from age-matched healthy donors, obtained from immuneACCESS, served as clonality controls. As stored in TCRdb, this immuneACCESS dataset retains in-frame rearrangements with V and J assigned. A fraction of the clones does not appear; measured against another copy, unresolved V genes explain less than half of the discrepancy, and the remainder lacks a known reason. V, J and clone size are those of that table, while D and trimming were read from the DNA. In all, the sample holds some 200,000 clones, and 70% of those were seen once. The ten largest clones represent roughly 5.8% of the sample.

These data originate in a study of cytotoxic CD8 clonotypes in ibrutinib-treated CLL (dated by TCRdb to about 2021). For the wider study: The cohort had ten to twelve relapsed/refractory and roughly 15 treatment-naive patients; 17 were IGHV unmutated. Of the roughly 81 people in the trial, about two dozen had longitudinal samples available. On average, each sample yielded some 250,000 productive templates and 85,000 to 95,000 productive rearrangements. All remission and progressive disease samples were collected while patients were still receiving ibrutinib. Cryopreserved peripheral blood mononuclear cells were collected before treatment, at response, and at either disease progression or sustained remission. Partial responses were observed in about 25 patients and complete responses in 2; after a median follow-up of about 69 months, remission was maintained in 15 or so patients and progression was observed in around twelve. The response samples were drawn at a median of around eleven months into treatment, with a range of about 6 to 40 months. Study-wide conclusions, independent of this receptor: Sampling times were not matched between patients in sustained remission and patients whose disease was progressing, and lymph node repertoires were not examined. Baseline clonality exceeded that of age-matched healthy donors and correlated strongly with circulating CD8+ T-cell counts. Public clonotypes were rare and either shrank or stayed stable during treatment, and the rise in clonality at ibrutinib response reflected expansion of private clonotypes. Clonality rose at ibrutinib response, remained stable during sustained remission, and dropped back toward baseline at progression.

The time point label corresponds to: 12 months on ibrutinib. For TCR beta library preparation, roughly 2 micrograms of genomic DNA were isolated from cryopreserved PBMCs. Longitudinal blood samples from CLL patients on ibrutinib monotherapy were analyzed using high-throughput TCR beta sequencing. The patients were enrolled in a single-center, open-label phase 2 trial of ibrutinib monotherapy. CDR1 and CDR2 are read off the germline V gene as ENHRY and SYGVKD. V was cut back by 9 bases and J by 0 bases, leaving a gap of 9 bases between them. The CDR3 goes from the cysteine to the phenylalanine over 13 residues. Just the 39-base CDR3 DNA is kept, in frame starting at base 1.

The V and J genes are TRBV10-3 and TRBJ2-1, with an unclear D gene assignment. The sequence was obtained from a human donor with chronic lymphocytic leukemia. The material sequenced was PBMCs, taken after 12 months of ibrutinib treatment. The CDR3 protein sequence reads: CAISISSYNEQFF. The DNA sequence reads TGTGCCATATCTATTAGCTCCTACAATGAGCAGTTCTTC.